Here is one T cell receptor (beta chain) with its context. Its antigen is still unknown. The data were obtained in a study of shared clonotypes between healthy human individuals. Libraries were prepared by immunoSEQ multiplex PCR; TCRdb keeps only in-frame clonotypes and omits some of them. The table shows around 2.3 million clones, with about 94% occurring only once. Study-wide results and caveats: Generation probabilities of non-shared clonotypes were lower (relative to those shared by all four donors). Sorted-subset sequencing, rarefaction showed, was incomplete despite large depth.

Germline loops: CDR1 SQVTM, CDR2 ANQGSEA. The CDR3 loop spans 12 amino acids. The V and J ends lost 8 bases and 3 bases, in that order; junction bases with no gene match: 4. The receptor comes from a young man in good health. V usage is TRBV29-1 and J usage is TRBJ2-7; 10 nucleotides match TRBD2. Sequenced input: naive CD4+ T cells sorted from blood. Noted subset: CD45RA+ positively selected. The CDR3 region is CSSWTSGYEQYF. Written as DNA, the CDR3 is TGCAGCTCGTGGACTAGCGGCTACGAGCAGTACTTC.